The present T cell receptor beta chain was sequenced within a study of graft-versus-host responses after intestinal transplantation. The overall study: Multivisceral, liver-intestinal, or isolated intestinal transplants were performed in recipients.

The data were produced by immunoSEQ multiplex PCR, yet TCRdb's version contains in-frame clones alone and is incomplete. This table has some 84,000 clones, around 84% appearing once. Details on this clone: Antigen unknown.

Study conclusions and caveats: Graft-donor T cell macrochimerism coincided with high graft-versus-host to host-versus-graft clonal ratios in allografts. Declines in HvG clones occurring early post-transplant were associated with peak circulating GvH clone levels.

Deletions cut 4 bases from V and 4 bases from J, with 23 bases between. CDR1 and CDR2 (germline): SGHRS, YFSETQ. The CDR3 is 17 amino acids. This sample comprised unstimulated CD4+ T cells sorted from spleen or lymph node cells, obtained before intestinal transplant. The sequence derives from a human donor who received an intestinal transplant. V usage is TRBV5-1 and J usage is TRBJ1-1, with a possible D match to TRBD1 (5 bases). Here the CDR3 DNA reads TGCGCCAGCAGCGACCAGCAGGGCTGGGGACTGAGCACTGAAGCTTTCTTT. Translated, it gives CASSDQQGWGLSTEAFF.